These 17 T cell receptor beta chains were sequenced from one sample in a study of T cells in Graves' hyperthyroidism and ophthalmopathy (dated 2019 in TCRdb). Receptors were amplified or captured by multiplex PCR. Sequencing took place on an Illumina HiSeq 2000. Amplification of TCR beta CDR3 regions was carried out from RNA transcripts. For the first round of RT-PCR on the TCR CDR3, the HTBI primer set was used together with the Qiagen OneStep RT-PCR kit. The public reads were quality trimmed at Q25 with fastp and then assembled into clones with MiXCR by TCRdb, keeping productive beta chains. Every CDR3 protein is listed once, alongside the most common genes and DNA of its rows. Recorded for this sample are about 400,000 distinct CDR3 sequences; around 15% of them occurred a single time. The ten top clones hold roughly a fifth of the sample. Sample: blood. The origin of the receptors is a woman in her thirties with Graves' ophthalmopathy.

CDR3: CASSLRGGAGQGTEQFF. The CDR3 nucleotides read TGTGCCAGCAGCTTAAGAGGAGGGGCGGGACAGGGCACTGAGCAGTTCTTC. The chain links TRBV7-9 to TRBJ2-1, with 9 bases aligning to TRBD1. The CDR3 loop spans 17 amino acids. V shed 2 bases and J 9 bases; nucleotides not matched to a gene: 14. Germline V gene sequence: CDR1 SEHNR, CDR2 FQNEAQ (reference sequence).

This clonotype came up a few times. This chain uses TRBV19 with TRBJ1-1; D might be TRBD1 (5 bases). The CDR3 has 17 amino acids. Trimming removed 3 bases at V and 5 bases at J, with 22 bases between. The germline V gene has CDR1 LNHDA and CDR2 SQIVND (reference sequence). This chain's CDR3 is CASSIGQFLGVGTEAFF. The CDR3 DNA reads as TGTGCCAGTAGTATTGGTCAATTTTTGGGGGTTGGAACTGAAGCTTTCTTT.

The V gene is TRBV13, the J gene TRBJ1-1; 9 bases map to TRBD1. V lost 1 base to trimming and J lost 10 bases; unmatched junction nucleotides: 10. The CDR3 covers 15 residues. CDR1 and CDR2 from the germline V gene are PRHDT and FYEKMQ (reference sequence). CDR3 sequence: CASSLAGTGFLGAFF. In DNA form, the CDR3 reads TGTGCCAGCAGCTTAGCCGGGACAGGGTTCCTAGGAGCTTTCTTT.

This clonotype was detected ten times or more. The chain uses TRBV6-1 and TRBJ1-2; D may be TRBD1 (5 bases). The CDR3 is made up of 13 amino acids. Trimming stripped 5 bases from V and 8 bases from J, with 15 bases between. Germline V gives CDR1 MNHNS, CDR2 SASEGT. Here the CDR3 DNA reads TGTGCCAGCAGTACGACCGGGGCGCAAGGCTACACCTTC. Translation gives CASSTTGAQGYTF.

This clonotype was found many times. This rearrangement joins TRBV5-5 to TRBJ1-1, with D uncertain. Per the germline V gene, CDR1 is SGHKS and CDR2 is YYEKEE (reference sequence). Trimming shortened V by 0 bases and J by 1 base, and 7 bases separated the two germline ends. The CDR3 runs to 14 residues. CDR3 protein: CASSLVRENTEAFF. The CDR3 coding sequence is TGTGCCAGCAGCTTGGTTAGAGAGAACACTGAAGCTTTCTTT. Supplemented by reference TRBV5-5 and TRBJ1-1, the full variable domain reads DAGVTQSPTHLIKTRGQQVTLRCSPISGHKSVSWYQQVLGQGPQFIFQYYEKEERGRGNFPDRFSARQFPNYSSELNVNALLLGDSALYLCASSLVRENTEAFFGQGTRLTVV.

The chain uses TRBV6-2 or TRBV6-3 and TRBJ2-3, with TRBD2 matching over 11 bases. The CDR3 totals 17 residues. The J segment lost 2 bases and the V segment lost 6 bases, leaving 10 bases of the junction unmatched. Germline V lookup: CDR1 MNHEY, CDR2 SVGEGT. The CDR3 here is CASRHNPTSGVTDTQYF. CDR3 nucleotides: TGTGCCAGCAGACACAATCCGACTAGCGGGGTCACAGATACGCAGTATTTT.

The chain couples TRBV20-1 to TRBJ2-7, with D hard to call. Trimming took 3 bases from V and 7 from J, leaving 10 bases between them. The germline V gene encodes CDR1 DFQATT and CDR2 SNEGSKA (reference sequence). CDR3 length: 11 residues. The CDR3 region has the DNA TGCAGTGCTAGTGTCCCCCTAGAGCAGTACTTC. Protein: CSASVPLEQYF.

This clonotype was counted at least ten times. This sequence joins TRBV5-6 and TRBJ1-5; D is ambiguous. The V and J ends lost 0 bases and 3 bases respectively, with 1 base between them. Germline-derived CDR1 and CDR2 are SGHDT and YYEEEE. The CDR3 is 12 residues long. CDR3 sequence (DNA): TGTGCCAGCAGCTTGGTCAATCAGCCCCAGCATTTT. This sequence encodes CASSLVNQPQHF. The complete variable domain, with remaining parts taken from reference TRBV5-6 and TRBJ1-5, reads DAGVTQSPTHLIKTRGQQVTLRCSPKSGHDTVSWYQQALGQGPQFIFQYYEEEERQRGNFPDRFSGHQFPNYSSELNVNALLLGDSALYLCASSLVNQPQHFGDGTRLSIL.

This clonotype was seen a few times. The rearrangement uses TRBV4-2 and TRBJ2-6; 9 bases align to TRBD2. Looked up from germline, CDR1 is LGHNA and CDR2 is YNFKEQ. With 5 bases clipped from V and 0 bases from J, the junction kept 2 bases outside the gene matches. The CDR3 has 16 residues. The CDR3 region is CASSAAGGSGANVLTF. CDR3 sequence (DNA): TGTGCCAGCAGCGCAGCGGGGGGCTCTGGGGCCAACGTCCTGACTTTC.

The table lists this clonotype with many counts. V is TRBV5-6 and J is TRBJ2-7; no definite D call. The ends were cut back, 5 bases at V and 0 bases at J, with 9 bases in the middle. There are 13 residues in the CDR3. Germline V lookup: CDR1 SGHDT, CDR2 YYEEEE. The CDR3 sequence is CASSRTNSYEQYF. In DNA, the CDR3 is TGTGCCAGCAGTCGGACCAACTCCTACGAGCAGTACTTC.

The chain recombines TRBV10-3 with TRBJ2-5, with D possibly matching TRBD2 (7 bases). Germline assignment: CDR1 ENHRY and CDR2 SYGVKD. With 4 bases removed from V and 4 bases from J, the gap between germline ends came to 16 bases. CDR3 length: 15 amino acids. CDR3 DNA sequence: TGTGCCATCAGTGGCGGAGGGGGGGCCGGAGAGACCCAGTACTTC. Translating gives CAISGGGGAGETQYF.

The J gene is TRBJ2-3, the V gene TRBV6-2 or TRBV6-3; possibly TRBD2 for D (6 bases). The germline V gene encodes CDR1 MNHEY and CDR2 SVGEGT. Trimming stripped 7 bases from V and 14 bases from J, with 22 bases between. The CDR3 length is 13 residues. CDR3 protein: CASTNENSGSGYF. Written as DNA, the CDR3 is TGTGCCAGCACCAACGAAAATAGCGGCTCGGGGTATTTT.

This clonotype was observed many times. V gene TRBV6-5 combines with J gene TRBJ1-2; a possible D gene is TRBD1 (5 bases). Germline lookup yields CDR1 MNHEY and CDR2 SVGAGI. Trimming removed 1 base from V and 2 bases from J, with 17 bases in between. The CDR3 contains 17 residues. The CDR3 sequence is CASSYYSGLGRNYGYTF. The CDR3, as DNA: TGTGCCAGCAGTTACTATTCAGGACTGGGGCGAAACTATGGCTACACCTTC.

This clonotype was observed at least ten times. The chain links TRBV18 to TRBJ2-1, with D perhaps TRBD1 (7 bases). The CDR3 runs 16 residues. Germline V CDR1 and CDR2: KGHSH, LQKENI. Deletions cut 4 bases from V and 5 bases from J, with 18 bases between. CDR3: CASSQYSGGTHNEQFF. CDR3 DNA sequence: TGTGCCAGCTCACAGTACTCAGGGGGGACCCACAATGAGCAGTTCTTC. Drawing the rest from reference TRBV18 and TRBJ2-1, the complete variable domain is NAGVMQNPRHLVRRRGQEARLRCSPMKGHSHVYWYRQLPEEGLKFMVYLQKENIIDESGMPKERFSAEFPKEGPSILRIQQVVRGDSAAYFCASSQYSGGTHNEQFFGPGTRLTVL.

This clonotype occurred many times. The V call is TRBV7-2, the J call TRBJ1-5; D possibly corresponds to TRBD1 (5 bases). Germline lookup yields CDR1 SGHTA and CDR2 FQGNSA. The CDR3 consists of 14 residues. Trimming stripped 3 bases from V and 5 bases from J, with 11 bases between. CDR3 residues: CASSFPGTHQPQHF. The CDR3 DNA reads TGTGCCAGCAGCTTCCCGGGGACGCATCAGCCCCAGCATTTT.

The chain uses TRBV5-1 and TRBJ2-2, with unresolved D. The germline CDR1 and CDR2 sequences are SGHRS and YFSETQ. V was shortened by 7 bases and J by 4 bases, with 14 bases between the two germline ends. This CDR3 contains 14 residues. This CDR3 reads CASARELSTGELFF. DNA for the CDR3: TGCGCCAGCGCTCGTGAATTGTCCACCGGGGAGCTGTTTTTT.

This clonotype has ten or more counts. The chain recombines TRBV18 with TRBJ2-1; D unclear. CDR1 is KGHSH and CDR2 is LQKENI in the germline V gene. The CDR3 runs 14 residues. V was pared by 0 bases and J by 8 bases, with 11 bases between. The CDR3 DNA is TGTGCCAGCTCACCACCGAGGATCCTGGATGAGCAGTTCTTC. This sequence encodes CASSPPRILDEQFF.